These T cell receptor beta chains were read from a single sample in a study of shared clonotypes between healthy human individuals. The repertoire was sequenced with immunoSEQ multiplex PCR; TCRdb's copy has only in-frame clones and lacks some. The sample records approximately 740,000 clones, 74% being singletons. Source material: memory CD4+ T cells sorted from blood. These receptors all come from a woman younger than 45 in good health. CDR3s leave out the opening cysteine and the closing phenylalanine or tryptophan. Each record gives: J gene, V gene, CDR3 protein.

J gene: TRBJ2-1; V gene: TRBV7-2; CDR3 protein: ASSSGGLAGGNEQF
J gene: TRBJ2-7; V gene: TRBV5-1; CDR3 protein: ASSLGLAKSLEQY
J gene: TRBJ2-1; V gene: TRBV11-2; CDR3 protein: ASSLAPPYNEQF
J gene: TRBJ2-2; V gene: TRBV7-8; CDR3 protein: ASSFGTGELF
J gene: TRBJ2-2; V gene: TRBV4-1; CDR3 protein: ASSQATGLAANTGELF
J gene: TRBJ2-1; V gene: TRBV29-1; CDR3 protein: SARAGDYNEQF
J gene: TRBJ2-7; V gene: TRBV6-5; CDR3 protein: ASRKPTDTSYEQY
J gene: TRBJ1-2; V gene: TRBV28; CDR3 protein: ASSSGTVLSWGYT
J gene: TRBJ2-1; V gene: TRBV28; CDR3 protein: ASSQRLGQF
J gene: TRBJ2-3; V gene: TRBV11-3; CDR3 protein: ASSNRGWDTQY
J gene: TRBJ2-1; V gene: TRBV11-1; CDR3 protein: ASSSRDRYNEQF
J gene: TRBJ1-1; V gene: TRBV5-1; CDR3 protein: ASSNRQGAFTEAF
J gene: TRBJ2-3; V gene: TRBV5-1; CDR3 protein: ASRRRTGGTDTQY
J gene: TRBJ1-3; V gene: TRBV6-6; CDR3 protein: ASSSIRSGNTIY
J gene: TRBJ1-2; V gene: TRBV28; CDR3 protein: ASRDRVYGYT
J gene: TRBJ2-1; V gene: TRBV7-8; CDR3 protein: ASSFIEVINEQF
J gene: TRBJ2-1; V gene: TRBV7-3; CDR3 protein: ASSSSSGVSYNEQF
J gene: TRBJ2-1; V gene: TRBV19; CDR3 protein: ASSRQGVGEQF
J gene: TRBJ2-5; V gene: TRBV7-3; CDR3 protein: ASSLSPTQETQY
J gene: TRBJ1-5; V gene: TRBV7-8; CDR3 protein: ASSVQENGNQPQH
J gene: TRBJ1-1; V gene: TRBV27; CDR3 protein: ASRRQSLSTEAF
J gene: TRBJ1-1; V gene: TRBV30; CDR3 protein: AWKYRDDTEAF
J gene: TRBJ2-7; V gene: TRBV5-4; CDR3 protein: ASSRLAGVRSYEQY
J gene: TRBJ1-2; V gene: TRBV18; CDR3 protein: ASSPPVQTYGYT
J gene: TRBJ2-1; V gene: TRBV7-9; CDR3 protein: ASSLTSGKDEQF
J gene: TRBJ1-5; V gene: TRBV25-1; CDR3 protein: ASSEGQGNQPQH
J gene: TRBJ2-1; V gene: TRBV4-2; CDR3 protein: ASSQELASYNEQF
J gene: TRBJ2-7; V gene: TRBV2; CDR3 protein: ASISKAGSYEQY
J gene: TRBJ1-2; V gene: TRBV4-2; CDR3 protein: ASSQPGQRIYGYT
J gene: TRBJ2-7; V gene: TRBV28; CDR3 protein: ASSRTGGWHEQY
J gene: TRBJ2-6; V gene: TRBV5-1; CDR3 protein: ASSFLEGPGANVLT
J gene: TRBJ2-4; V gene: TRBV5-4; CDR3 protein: ASSSASVKNIQY
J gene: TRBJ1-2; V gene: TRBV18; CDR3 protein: ASSHGTGNNYGYT
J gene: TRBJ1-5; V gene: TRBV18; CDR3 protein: ASSTGADGPQH
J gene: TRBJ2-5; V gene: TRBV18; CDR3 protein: ASSPIQPSGSSMETQY
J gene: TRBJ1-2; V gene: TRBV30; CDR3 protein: AWSLTSGNYGYT
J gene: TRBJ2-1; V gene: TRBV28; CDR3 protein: ASSIAGEPYNEQF
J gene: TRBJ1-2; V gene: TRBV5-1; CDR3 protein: ASSLGDRDNYGYT
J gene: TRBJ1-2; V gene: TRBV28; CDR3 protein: ASSPNYGYT
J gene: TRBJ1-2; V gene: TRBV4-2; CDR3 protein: ASSPLERAGYGYT
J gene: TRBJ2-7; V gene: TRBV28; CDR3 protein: ASIAGTSNYEQY
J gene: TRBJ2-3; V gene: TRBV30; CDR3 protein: AWRPRTGKRPDTQY